The clone carrying this TCR beta chain was detected once. The source of the sample is a study of blood T cell repertoires in COVID-19. The overall study: T cells, B-cell-depleted T cells, or PBMCs supplied cDNA or gDNA.

Per the original data handling: How many nucleated cells were present was estimated from reference gene primer amplification. Here immunoSEQ multiplex PCR was the method, and the copy in TCRdb shows in-frame clones only, minus some. That table furnishes V, J and clone size, whereas the DNA furnished D and trimming. The sample holds about 78,000 clones, around 90% seen once. Germline V gene data show CDR1 as SGHRS and CDR2 as YFSETQ. The V end lost 4 bases, the J end lost 14 bases, and 25 bases lay between the germline ends. The CDR3 extends over 15 amino acids. The receptor comes from a woman aged 50 to 65 in a cohort sampled during active COVID-19. This chain joins TRBV5-1 and TRBJ1-5; D is unresolved. The sample taken for sequencing was peripheral blood. The CDR3 protein is CASSLMGGSESAEHF. The CDR3 nucleotides are TGCGCCAGCAGCCTTATGGGAGGGTCCGAATCAGCGGAGCATTTT.